This T cell receptor beta chain was observed in a study of blood T cell repertoires in COVID-19. TCRdb's table, derived via immunoSEQ multiplex PCR, lists solely in-frame clones and lacks some. The table has around 320,000 clones, about 91% seen once. The germline V gene encodes CDR1 MNHEY and CDR2 SMNVEV (reference sequence). With V trimmed by 7 bases and J by 3 bases, 5 bases remained unmatched. This CDR3 contains 14 residues. Only a few counts were recorded for this clone. Material: peripheral blood. The rearrangement links TRBV27 to TRBJ2-1; 8 nucleotides agree with TRBD2. This sequence was found in a woman younger than 45 who had recovered from COVID-19. The CDR3 DNA is TGTGCCAGCAACACGGGGGGGCTCTACAATGAGCAGTTCTTC. Translated: CASNTGGLYNEQFF.